This T cell receptor beta chain is from a study of shared clonotypes between healthy human individuals. Across the study: Donor ages ranged 18 to 49 years: a couple of women, a few men.

The test was conducted at deep level. The authors split each subset's genomic DNA evenly across several immunoSEQ plates. Sequencing used immunoSEQ multiplex PCR; TCRdb keeps in-frame clones, though not all of them. The repertoire holds some 530,000 clones, with 81% as singletons. Sequencing was done on a sample of PBMCs. The receptor was isolated from a woman between 40 and 50 years old in good health. Some clones in this sample may be carry-over from other donors' samples.

The CDR3 nucleotides read TGTGCCAGCAGCGTTGGCCAGAACTCCTACGAGCAGTACTTC. Protein product: CASSVGQNSYEQYF. The chain carries TRBV9 and TRBJ2-7; D gene unclear. The length of the CDR3 is 14 residues. Germline V gives CDR1 SGDLS, CDR2 YYNGEE. Deletions cut 2 bases from V and 0 bases from J, with 9 bases between.